The 5 T cell receptor beta chains below come from one sample, sequenced in a study of patients and donors after allogeneic stem cell transplantation. TCRdb re-called the RT-PCR reads through MiXCR, storing one row per CDR3 protein. The sample records hundreds of thousands of distinct CDR3 sequences, 15% to 20% being singletons. The sequencing input was blood, either unsorted or a sorted T cell fraction (not recorded which). Every receptor here comes from a human donor who was either an allogeneic HSCT recipient or a stem cell or donor lymphocyte infusion donor (not recorded which). It is not recorded whose cells these are; they may come from a transplant donor.

This clonotype came up a few times. The chain couples TRBV4-1 to TRBJ1-1; D gene uncertain. V gave up 1 base and J gave up 5 bases, with 8 bases separating them. CDR3 length: 13 amino acids. The germline V gene has CDR1 MGHRA and CDR2 YSYEKL. The CDR3 DNA reads TGCGCCAGCAGCCAAGTTCCCGGAACTGAAGCTTTCTTT. Translation: CASSQVPGTEAFF.

This clonotype has more than one count but fewer than ten. This rearrangement joins TRBV15 to TRBJ2-3; D unclear. The V and J ends lost 2 bases and 0 bases respectively, with 21 bases between them. Germline lookup yields CDR1 LNHNV and CDR2 YYDKDF (reference sequence). The CDR3 extends over 19 amino acids. The CDR3 region has the DNA TGTGCCACCAGCAGACCTGCCTTCGGTGACGGGTCGAGCACAGATACGCAGTATTTT. Protein sequence: CATSRPAFGDGSSTDTQYF.

There are a few counts of this clonotype. J is TRBJ2-3 and V is TRBV25-1, with TRBD1 as a possible D gene (6 bases). Trimming cost V 5 bases and J 3 bases, with 15 bases left between them. CDR3 length equals 15 residues. Per germline, CDR1 MGHDK and CDR2 SYGVNS. The CDR3 region is CASSRTRGRTDTQYF. CDR3 in DNA: TGTGCCAGCAGTAGAACCAGGGGCAGGACAGATACGCAGTATTTT.

A few counts support this clonotype. This chain links TRBV19 with TRBJ2-5; the match to TRBD2 covers 11 bases. CDR3 length equals 15 residues. The J segment lost 5 bases and the V segment lost 3 bases, leaving 5 bases of the junction unmatched. Germline V CDR1 and CDR2: LNHDA, SQIVND (reference sequence). CDR3 loop: CASSMASGRMETQYF. The CDR3 bases are TGTGCCAGTAGTATGGCTAGCGGGAGGATGGAGACCCAGTACTTC.

This clonotype showed up many times. The V gene is TRBV12-3 or TRBV12-4, the J gene TRBJ2-5; the match to TRBD1 covers 8 bases. V lost 5 bases and J lost 4; bases outside the gene matches: 12. The CDR3 extends over 16 amino acids. In DNA form, the CDR3 reads TGTGCCAGCAGTCCGATTACAGGGGGGTCGGGAGAGACCCAGTACTTC. This sequence encodes CASSPITGGSGETQYF.